This T cell receptor (beta chain) was documented in a study of OX40 agonist ivuxolimab in advanced cancers. Study in general: The group had a mean age of about 65 years, ranged from roughly 20 to 79, and was approximately 81% male.

General study findings and limits: Compared with others, partial responders at 0.1-3.0 mg/kg displayed clonal expansion among the lowest.

Repertoires were generated with immunoSEQ multiplex PCR, while TCRdb's copy carries only in-frame clones and drops some. In the table there are about 26,000 clones, 79% of which are singletons. With autoimmune disease history or systemic immunosuppression, patients were excluded. Baseline, cycle 4 day 1, and cycle 7 day 1 were the blood sampling points. On this clone itself: The antigen is unknown.

The input for sequencing was CD4+ or CD8+ T cells sorted from blood, taken in a trial of the OX40 agonist ivuxolimab. The receptor was derived from an adult with an advanced solid tumor such as melanoma, head and neck, liver or kidney cancer.

The CDR3 DNA reads as TGTGCCAGCAGTTACCGGGGCCATCAGCCCCAGCATTTT. This encodes CASSYRGHQPQHF. The rearrangement links TRBV6-5 to TRBJ1-5, with D possibly TRBD1 on 5 matching bases. This CDR3 is 13 amino acids long. Germline V gene lookup returns CDR1 MNHEY and CDR2 SVGAGI. The germline V and J ends were trimmed by 2 bases and 5 bases, with 7 bases remaining between them.